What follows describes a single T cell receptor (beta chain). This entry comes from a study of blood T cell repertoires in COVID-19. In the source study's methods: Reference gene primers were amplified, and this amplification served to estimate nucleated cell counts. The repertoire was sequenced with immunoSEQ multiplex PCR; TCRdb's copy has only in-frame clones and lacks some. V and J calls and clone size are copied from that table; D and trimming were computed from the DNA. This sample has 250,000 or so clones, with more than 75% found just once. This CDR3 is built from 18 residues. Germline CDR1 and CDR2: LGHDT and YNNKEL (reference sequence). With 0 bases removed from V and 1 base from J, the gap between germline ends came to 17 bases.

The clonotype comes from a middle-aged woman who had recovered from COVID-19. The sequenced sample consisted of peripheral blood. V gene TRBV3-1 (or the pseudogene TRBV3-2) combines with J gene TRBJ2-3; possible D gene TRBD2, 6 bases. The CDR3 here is CASSQDMDYPPGTDTQYF. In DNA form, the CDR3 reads TGTGCCAGCAGCCAAGATATGGACTACCCTCCCGGCACAGATACGCAGTATTTT.